This record looks at one TCR beta chain sequence and its context. Its cognate antigen is unknown. This specimen belongs to a study of shared clonotypes between healthy human individuals. Only CD45RO-negative cells positively selected for CCR7 counted as naive CD8 cells, so terminally differentiated effector memory CD45RA+ cells were excluded. Across several immunoSEQ plates, the genomic DNA of each subset was split evenly. Per sorted-subset replicate PCR, input was approximately 0.2 ug DNA, representing about 30,000 T cell genomes. Produced via immunoSEQ multiplex PCR; TCRdb's table is partial and in-frame only. The sample has hundreds of thousands of clones; approximately 96% are singletons. CDR1 is SNHLY, CDR2 FYNNEI, per germline. Trimming took 3 bases from V and 3 from J, leaving 15 bases between them. The CDR3 extends over 16 amino acids. Regarding the study as a whole: A reduction in generation probabilities was seen for non-shared clonotypes relative to those shared by all four donors. Genetic and exposure-history diversity was limited by the few donors.

The source of this sequence is a woman aged 30 to 39 in good health. Sequenced sample: naive CD8+ T cells sorted from blood. The chain recombines TRBV2 with TRBJ1-5; TRBD1 might be the D (5 bases). As DNA, the CDR3 is TGTGCCAGCAGTGATGGCCGGGACTCATACAATCAGCCCCAGCATTTT. It is translated as CASSDGRDSYNQPQHF.